This T cell receptor (beta chain) emerged from a study of T cells in Graves' hyperthyroidism and ophthalmopathy. Regarding the study as a whole: Stable hyperthyroidism was separated from ophthalmopathy by a model based on 13 V-J features. Blood also held most thyroid clonotypes expanded beyond 0.001. Before onset, by a median of around 6.4 months, the model predicted ophthalmopathy.

A word on this clonotype: Its antigen is as yet unknown.

From roughly 10 ml of fresh peripheral blood, PBMCs were isolated. The CDR3 sequence is 15 residues long. Germline V gene sequence: CDR1 MGHRA, CDR2 YSYEKL. The V gene lost 0 bases and the J gene lost 5 bases, with 13 bases spanning the gap. Using RNA transcripts as the source, TCR beta CDR3 regions were amplified. The study used the HTBI primer set for a first-round RT-PCR of the TCR CDR3. TCRdb called the multiplex PCR reads again in MiXCR, with one record for every CDR3 protein. This sample has around 370,000 distinct CDR3 sequences, with approximately 17% found just once. This TCR came from a man in his late teens or twenties with Graves' ophthalmopathy. This rearrangement joins TRBV4-1 to TRBJ2-5; D unresolved. Sequenced: blood. The CDR3 DNA sequence: TGCGCCAGCAGCCAAGAAGGCCAGGCAAGGGAGACCCAGTACTTC. It encodes CASSQEGQARETQYF.